This T cell receptor (beta chain) appears in the sequencing data of a study of STAT3 mutations in large granular lymphocyte leukemia. Profiled with immunoSEQ multiplex PCR; TCRdb holds only in-frame clones, not every one. In the table there are under 25,000 clones, about nine tenths of which are singletons. The germline V gene encodes CDR1 SGHRS and CDR2 YFSETQ. Between the trimmed V and J ends, which lost 0 bases and 0 bases, there was a span of 8 bases. CDR3 length: 15 residues. Findings of the study overall: No sample exists from the first appearance of each clone. After therapy, about 30% of the 18 patients switched clonotypes, all new clones STAT3 wild type. In T-cell large granular lymphocyte leukemia, about half of patients showed multiple immunodominant subclonotypes. Suggested: STAT3 mutation was not the ancestral event for these clonal expansions.

A note on this clone: Its antigen is undetermined.

The source is a man aged 60-69 years with T-cell large granular lymphocyte leukemia. Some clones in this sample may be carry-over from other donors' samples. The J gene is TRBJ2-3, the V gene TRBV5-1, with D perhaps being TRBD1 or TRBD2 (5 bases each). Sequenced sample: peripheral blood mononuclear cells. Here the CDR3 reads CASSLGWDSTDTQYF. The CDR3 DNA reads as TGCGCCAGCAGCTTGGGGTGGGACAGCACAGATACGCAGTATTTT.